Below are 30 T cell receptor beta chains sequenced from a single sample in a study of shared clonotypes between healthy human individuals. Clones were sequenced by immunoSEQ multiplex PCR, and TCRdb holds only the in-frame ones, with some missing. The sample includes 98,000 or so clones, 68% of them seen just once. Sequencing was done on a sample of memory CD8+ T cells sorted from blood. Stated subset: CD45RO+ cells pooled with CCR7-negative TemRA cells. These receptors all stem from a woman aged 30 to 39 in good health.

The chain combines TRBV13 with TRBJ2-7; D unresolved. This CDR3 comprises 16 residues. V shed 5 bases and J shed 1 base, with 18 bases lying between them. Germline-derived CDR1 and CDR2 are PRHDT and FYEKMQ (reference sequence). Written as DNA, the CDR3 is TGTGCCAGCAGCCCAAGGTTTAGGCAGTTTTCCTACGAGCAGTACTTC. This gives the protein CASSPRFRQFSYEQYF.

The chain is built from TRBV5-4 and TRBJ1-2; D uncertain. Germline CDR1 reads SGHNT; CDR2 reads YYREEE (reference sequence). Trimming took 4 bases from V and 7 from J, leaving 17 bases between them. This CDR3 contains 14 residues. The CDR3 reads CASSRRGGQVGYTF. The CDR3 region has the DNA TGTGCCAGCAGCCGACGTGGAGGGCAGGTTGGCTACACCTTC.

This chain joins TRBV4-1 and TRBJ2-5, with 8 bases lining up with TRBD2. The CDR3 contains 17 residues. V shed 0 bases and J 2 bases; nucleotides not matched to a gene: 8. Germline loops: CDR1 MGHRA, CDR2 YSYEKL. Here the CDR3 DNA reads TGCGCCAGCAGCCAAGAAGAAGGTAGCGGGACTCAAGAGACCCAGTACTTC. This sequence encodes CASSQEEGSGTQETQYF.

This chain uses TRBV2 with TRBJ2-1, with TRBD2 matching over 8 bases. Germline trimming cut 7 bases from V and 7 bases from J; bases unmatched to any gene: 15. This CDR3 comprises 16 residues. Per germline, CDR1 SNHLY and CDR2 FYNNEI. This CDR3 is CASKFDTGGPSNEQFF. DNA for the CDR3: TGTGCCAGCAAGTTTGATACGGGAGGGCCCTCGAATGAGCAGTTCTTC.

Points on this clone: A far larger clone lies a single base away; this is likely a read error. Other DNA sequences in the same sample also yield this CDR3. The chain carries TRBV21-1 and TRBJ1-2. TRBV21-1 is a recognized pseudogene. The CDR3 covers 12 residues. This chain's CDR3 is CARAHGVRGYTF. The CDR3 bases are TGTGCCAGAGCTCACGGTGTGAGGGGCTACACCTTT.

V is TRBV27 and J is TRBJ1-5; D might be TRBD1 (5 bases). Between the trimmed V and J ends, which lost 3 bases and 2 bases, there was a span of 11 bases. Germline-derived CDR1 and CDR2 are MNHEY and SMNVEV (reference sequence). This CDR3 has 15 amino acids. The CDR3 DNA follows: TGTGCCAGCAGTTTGTTTCAGGGAGGCAATCAGCCCCAGCATTTT. Protein product: CASSLFQGGNQPQHF.

In DNA form, the CDR3 reads TGTGCCATCAGTGATGAGGGCAGGGGAGGGTATGGCTACACCTTC. It codes for CAISDEGRGGYGYTF. V is TRBV10-3 and J is TRBJ1-2, with D tentatively TRBD1 (6 bases). Germline CDR1 is ENHRY and CDR2 is SYGVKD. CDR3 length equals 15 residues. With 3 bases removed from V and 5 bases from J, the gap between germline ends came to 16 bases.

The chain links TRBV2 to TRBJ2-1, with D unresolved. The CDR3 totals 12 residues. Germline V gene lookup returns CDR1 SNHLY and CDR2 FYNNEI. The V end was cut by 4 bases, the J end by 8 bases, with 9 bases between. The CDR3 DNA reads as TGTGCCAGCAGTGTAGGTCACCATGAGCAGTTCTTC. Protein product: CASSVGHHEQFF.

The chain links TRBV5-4 to TRBJ2-5, with 7 bases fitting TRBD2. The CDR3 spans 14 residues. Trimming at V came to 4 bases and at J to 9 bases, leaving 12 bases not matched to a gene. The V gene's germline CDR1 is SGHNT and CDR2 YYREEE (reference sequence). The CDR3 loop is CASSGGDVPVPQYF. The CDR3 DNA reads TGTGCCAGCAGCGGGGGGGACGTTCCCGTTCCCCAGTACTTC.

CDR3 sequence: CASSRQVSTEAFF. DNA of the CDR3: TGTGCCAGTAGTAGACAGGTGAGCACTGAAGCTTTCTTT. V is TRBV19 and J is TRBJ1-1; TRBD1 is a possible D gene (6 bases). Germline CDR1 reads LNHDA; CDR2 reads SQIVND (reference sequence). The V end was cut by 4 bases, the J end by 4 bases, with 10 bases between. The CDR3 sequence is 13 residues long.

The V call is TRBV4-1, the J call TRBJ2-1, with a possible D match to TRBD1 (6 bases). This CDR3 is 16 amino acids long. CDR1 MGHRA and CDR2 YSYEKL come from the germline V gene. V lost 0 bases, J lost 0 bases, and 9 bases lay in between. The CDR3 spells CASSQEGGNSYNEQFF. CDR3 nucleotides: TGCGCCAGCAGCCAAGAAGGGGGAAACTCCTACAATGAGCAGTTCTTC.

V usage is TRBV7-6 and J usage is TRBJ2-7; 8 bases match TRBD2. In germline, CDR1 is SGHVS, CDR2 FNYEAQ. With 4 bases clipped from V and 4 bases from J, the junction kept 9 bases outside the gene matches. There are 15 residues in the CDR3. The CDR3 protein is CASSSSWGLVYEQYF. DNA of the CDR3: TGTGCCAGCAGCTCCAGCTGGGGACTAGTATACGAGCAGTACTTC.

The V gene is TRBV5-4, the J gene TRBJ1-1; no definite D call. The CDR3 extends over 13 amino acids. Germline V gene data show CDR1 as SGHNT and CDR2 as YYREEE (reference sequence). V gave up 2 bases and J gave up 0 bases, with 5 bases separating them. CDR3 sequence (DNA): TGTGCCAGCAGCTTAGTGCTGAACACTGAAGCTTTCTTT. This encodes CASSLVLNTEAFF.

This clone was seen at least ten times. The chain combines TRBV4-2 with TRBJ2-1, with 8 positions matching TRBD2. Germline values: CDR1 LGHNA, CDR2 YNFKEQ. The CDR3 has 16 residues. With 0 bases clipped from V and 6 bases from J, the junction kept 7 bases outside the gene matches. The CDR3 DNA is TGTGCCAGCAGCCAAGATTTTACTAGCGGCAGCAATGAGCAGTTCTTC. It specifies CASSQDFTSGSNEQFF.

V and J are TRBV6-6 and TRBJ1-6; unclear D gene. Trimming removed 2 bases from V and 12 bases from J, with 11 bases in between. This CDR3 comprises 13 residues. Germline V lookup: CDR1 MNHNY, CDR2 SVGAGI (reference sequence). The CDR3 loop is CASSYLAEEPLHF. The DNA of the CDR3 is TGTGCCAGCAGTTACCTCGCAGAAGAACCCCTCCACTTT.

V gene TRBV18 combines with J gene TRBJ2-7, with 15 nucleotides matching TRBD2. V trimming: 3 bases; J trimming: 6 bases; junction bases outside the gene matches: 12. CDR1 is KGHSH and CDR2 is LQKENI in the germline V gene. The CDR3 has 18 residues. The CDR3 loop reads CASSPGLAGGPVVGEQYF. CDR3 DNA: TGTGCCAGCTCACCTGGACTAGCGGGAGGGCCGGTGGTCGGCGAGCAGTACTTC. Combining the CDR3 with reference TRBV18 and TRBJ2-7 gives the whole variable domain NAGVMQNPRHLVRRRGQEARLRCSPMKGHSHVYWYRQLPEEGLKFMVYLQKENIIDESGMPKERFSAEFPKEGPSILRIQQVVRGDSAAYFCASSPGLAGGPVVGEQYFGPGTRLTVT.

The genes are TRBV11-1 and TRBJ1-2, with D uncertain. Trimming took 4 bases from V and 0 from J, leaving 12 bases between them. CDR1 and CDR2 (germline): SGHAT, FQDESV (reference sequence). This CDR3 contains 15 residues. This CDR3 is CASSSREAANYGYTF. The CDR3 DNA reads as TGTGCCAGCAGCTCCCGAGAGGCAGCTAACTATGGCTACACCTTC.

The chain has TRBV27 and TRBJ2-2, with D perhaps being TRBD1 or TRBD2 (5 bases each). From germline, CDR1 is MNHEY and CDR2 SMNVEV (reference sequence). V was clipped by 5 bases and J by 3 bases, with 16 bases between them. The CDR3 runs 16 residues. CDR3: CASSVGAGIHTGELFF. The CDR3 region has the DNA TGTGCCAGCAGTGTCGGGGCAGGTATTCACACCGGGGAGCTGTTTTTT.

The V gene is TRBV7-9, the J gene TRBJ2-5; 16 bases are shared with TRBD2. With the DNA end fitting TRBJ2-7 better, the J assignment may be wrong. There are 17 residues in the CDR3. CDR1 and CDR2 from the germline V gene are SEHNR and FQNEAQ (reference sequence). CDR3 residues: CASMGQGTSGRAYEQYF. Written as DNA, the CDR3 is TGTGCCAGCATGGGACAGGGGACTAGCGGGAGGGCCTACGAGCAGTACTTC.

This sequence joins TRBV29-1 and TRBJ2-1; 9 bases align to TRBD2. The V segment lost 1 base and the J segment 6 bases; nucleotides outside the gene matches: 7. CDR1 is SQVTM and CDR2 is ANQGSEA in the germline V gene. The CDR3 sequence is 15 residues long. CDR3 bases: TGCAGCGTTGAAGCCGGGACTAGCTACTTCAATGAGCAGTTCTTC. As protein: CSVEAGTSYFNEQFF.

The chain couples TRBV7-9 to TRBJ1-1; TRBD1 is a possible D gene (6 bases). Trimming left V 10 bases short and J 0 bases short, with 12 bases between. The CDR3 has 13 residues. The V gene's germline CDR1 is SEHNR and CDR2 FQNEAQ (reference sequence). CDR3 in amino acids: CANGGQVNTEAFF. CDR3 DNA: TGTGCCAACGGGGGGCAAGTGAACACTGAAGCTTTCTTT.

The V call is TRBV28, the J call TRBJ1-5; tentative D call: TRBD1 (5 bases). Per the germline V gene, CDR1 is MDHEN and CDR2 is SYDVKM. Trimming took off 1 base at V and 0 bases at J, with 13 bases between the two ends. The CDR3 has 17 amino acids. The CDR3 DNA sequence: TGTGCCAGCAGTTTATTGGGGACGCAGTATAGCAATCAGCCCCAGCATTTT. Protein: CASSLLGTQYSNQPQHF.

The chain employs TRBV25-1 and TRBJ2-7; 9 bases fit TRBD1. The CDR3 spans 15 residues. Germline V gene lookup returns CDR1 MGHDK and CDR2 SYGVNS. V was clipped by 6 bases and J by 2 bases; unmatched bases: 8. Written as DNA, the CDR3 is TGTGCCAGCAGCCCCCCCGGGACAGGGACCTACGAGCAGTACTTC. The encoded protein is CASSPPGTGTYEQYF.

This clone showed up just a few times. DNA for the CDR3: TGTGCCAGCATCAATACCCTGGGAAGAAATAGCAATCAGCCCCAGCATTTT. As protein: CASINTLGRNSNQPQHF. This chain connects TRBV28 to TRBJ1-5; no definite D call. The CDR3 loop spans 17 amino acids. The germline V and J ends were trimmed by 7 bases and 0 bases, with 19 bases remaining between them. Germline V gene data show CDR1 as MDHEN and CDR2 as SYDVKM.

J is TRBJ2-7 and V is TRBV28; D not certain. This CDR3 has 9 amino acids. V was pared by 9 bases and J by 3 bases, with 3 bases between. Per germline, CDR1 MDHEN and CDR2 SYDVKM. CDR3 amino acids: CASSYEQYF. CDR3 sequence (DNA): TGTGCCAGTAGCTACGAGCAGTACTTC.

This sequence joins TRBV7-2 and TRBJ1-2; D is ambiguous. Trimming removed 2 bases from V and 4 bases from J, with 14 bases in between. Per the germline V gene, CDR1 is SGHTA and CDR2 is FQGNSA. The CDR3 is 15 residues long. The CDR3 DNA sequence: TGTGCCAGCAGCTTATTCGGTTGGAGGACCTATGGCTACACCTTC. This sequence encodes CASSLFGWRTYGYTF. The whole variable domain, remainder taken from reference TRBV7-2 and TRBJ1-2, is GAGVSQSPSNKVTEKGKDVELRCDPISGHTALYWYRQSLGQGLEFLIYFQGNSAPDKSGLPSDRFSAERTGGSVSTLTIQRTQQEDSAVYLCASSLFGWRTYGYTFGSGTRLTVV.

This clone has only a few counts. This chain links TRBV9 with TRBJ1-4, with 9 positions matching TRBD1. The CDR3 has 15 residues. J lost 13 bases, V lost 4 bases, and 14 bases had no gene match. The germline CDR1 and CDR2 sequences are SGDLS and YYNGEE. The chain's CDR3 is CASSPLRTGAAGLFF. Here the CDR3 DNA reads TGTGCCAGCAGCCCACTTCGGACAGGGGCGGCGGGACTGTTTTTT. Full variable domain (missing parts from reference TRBV9 and TRBJ1-4): DSGVTQTPKHLITATGQRVTLRCSPRSGDLSVYWYQQSLDQGLQFLIQYYNGEERAKGNILERFSAQQFPDLHSELNLSSLELGDSALYFCASSPLRTGAAGLFFGSGTQLSVL.

This clone has only a few counts. The chain couples TRBV7-7 to TRBJ2-5; D may be TRBD1 (5 bases). The germline V gene encodes CDR1 SSHAT and CDR2 FNYEAQ (reference sequence). The V end was cut by 0 bases, the J end by 4 bases, with 9 bases between. The CDR3 runs to 14 residues. CDR3 in DNA: TGTGCCAGCAGCTTAGCCCCGACAGTAGAGACCCAGTACTTC. Residues: CASSLAPTVETQYF.

This chain uses TRBV28 with TRBJ1-2; D gene unclear. Trimming took off 3 bases at V and 6 bases at J, with 14 bases between the two ends. The CDR3 covers 14 residues. Germline V gives CDR1 MDHEN, CDR2 SYDVKM. CDR3 sequence (DNA): TGTGCCAGCAGTTTGTCTAAGGGAGGAGATGGCTACACCTTC. It is translated as CASSLSKGGDGYTF.

The rearrangement links TRBV7-8 to TRBJ1-2; TRBD1 matches 7 bases. The CDR3 runs to 16 residues. CDR1 and CDR2 (germline): SGHVS, FQNEAQ. V lost 3 bases to trimming and J lost 6 bases; unmatched junction nucleotides: 13. The CDR3 protein is CASSLWARGGLDGYTF. The DNA for the CDR3 is TGTGCCAGCAGCTTGTGGGCCAGGGGGGGCCTAGATGGCTACACCTTC. The full variable domain, completed using reference TRBV7-8 and TRBJ1-2, is GAGVSQSPRYKVAKRGQDVALRCDPISGHVSLFWYQQALGQGPEFLTYFQNEAQLDKSGLPSDRFFAERPEGSVSTLKIQRTQQEDSAVYLCASSLWARGGLDGYTFGSGTRLTVV.